A single sample gave rise to the 10 T cell receptor beta chains below, sequenced in a study of control samples from healthy donors and cancer patients. TCRdb's table, derived via immunoSEQ multiplex PCR, lists solely in-frame clones and lacks some. This sample has about 170,000 clones; 93% occur once, and the top ten carry approximately 4%. Sequencing used blood. The receptors derive from an older woman in good health.

As regards this clone: A read error may produce the germline difference seen at one junction end. The chain recombines TRBV5-4 with TRBJ2-3; weak D call: TRBD2 (6 bases). Germline CDR1 reads SGHNT; CDR2 reads YYREEE (reference sequence). The CDR3 loop spans 15 amino acids. The CDR3 bases are TGTGCCAGCAGCCCAACTCGTTTGCCGGGAGATTCGCAGTATTTT. Translation gives CASSPTRLPGDSQYF.

This clone showed up just once. This chain uses TRBV28 with TRBJ1-5; 7 nucleotides match TRBD1. The germline V gene has CDR1 MDHEN and CDR2 SYDVKM. The ends lost 2 bases at V and 7 bases at J; junction bases unmatched: 5. The CDR3 is 14 amino acids. The CDR3 loop reads CASSLPQGRQPQHF. The CDR3 DNA reads TGTGCCAGCAGTTTACCACAGGGGCGGCAGCCCCAGCATTTT.

The chain is built from TRBV9 and TRBJ1-4, with D tentatively TRBD1 (6 bases). Trimming stripped 0 bases from V and 7 bases from J, with 10 bases between. CDR1 and CDR2 from the germline V gene are SGDLS and YYNGEE. The CDR3 has 14 residues. The CDR3 DNA reads TGTGCCAGCAGCGTAGCCCGACAGGCTGAAAAACTGTTTTTT. Protein product: CASSVARQAEKLFF.

This clone is a singleton in its sample. The V gene is TRBV9, the J gene TRBJ1-2, with D maybe TRBD1 (5 bases). CDR3 size: 17 residues. Germline assignment: CDR1 SGDLS and CDR2 YYNGEE. The germline V and J ends were trimmed by 2 bases and 3 bases, with 20 bases remaining between them. The CDR3 coding sequence is TGTGCCAGCAGCGTTGGTTTGGGACCGGTAGGGTACTATGGCTACACCTTC. It codes for CASSVGLGPVGYYGYTF. The full variable domain, completed using reference TRBV9 and TRBJ1-2, is DSGVTQTPKHLITATGQRVTLRCSPRSGDLSVYWYQQSLDQGLQFLIQYYNGEERAKGNILERFSAQQFPDLHSELNLSSLELGDSALYFCASSVGLGPVGYYGYTFGSGTRLTVV.

In this sample, this clone turned up a few times. V usage is TRBV27 and J usage is TRBJ2-7; D is ambiguous. The CDR3 sequence is 13 residues long. V lost 6 bases and J 6 bases, leaving 15 bases between the germline ends. Germline lookup yields CDR1 MNHEY and CDR2 SMNVEV (reference sequence). Here the CDR3 DNA reads TGTGCCAGCAGGACTGGGGTGGGCGGCGAGCAGTACTTC. Its protein is CASRTGVGGEQYF.

The rearrangement uses TRBV6-5 and TRBJ1-2, with D unclear. The CDR3 is 13 residues long. Per the germline V gene, CDR1 is MNHEY and CDR2 is SVGAGI. Trimming removed 6 bases at V and 3 bases at J, with 11 bases between. CDR3 region: CASRAVAHYGYTF. The DNA for the CDR3 is TGTGCCAGCAGGGCTGTTGCGCACTATGGCTACACCTTC.

The CDR3: CASSLMSTNTEAFF. The CDR3 bases are TGTGCCAGCAGCTTAATGTCCACGAACACTGAAGCTTTCTTT. The rearrangement links TRBV11-2 to TRBJ1-1; no clear D gene. Trimming left V 2 bases short and J 1 base short, with 8 bases between. This CDR3 comprises 14 residues. Germline CDR1 reads SGHAT; CDR2 reads FQNNGV.

The genes are TRBV5-1 and TRBJ2-2; D is perhaps TRBD1 (6 bases). The CDR3 totals 15 residues. Germline V gives CDR1 SGHRS, CDR2 YFSETQ. V was clipped by 0 bases and J by 4 bases, with 10 bases between them. This CDR3 is CASSLVQGSTGELFF. The CDR3 DNA reads as TGCGCCAGCAGCTTGGTACAGGGAAGCACCGGGGAGCTGTTTTTT.

J is TRBJ1-2 and V is TRBV5-1; D gene unclear. Germline V gene data show CDR1 as SGHRS and CDR2 as YFSETQ. The CDR3 runs 13 residues. Deletions cut 0 bases from V and 2 bases from J, with 5 bases between. CDR3 nucleotides: TGCGCCAGCAGCTTGGGGCAGAACTATGGCTACACCTTC. This translates into CASSLGQNYGYTF.

The chain couples TRBV7-3 to TRBJ1-2; 11 nucleotides line up with TRBD1. The V gene end was trimmed by 5 bases and the J gene end by 3 bases; junction bases not matched to a gene: 2. The CDR3 extends over 14 amino acids. Germline V CDR1 and CDR2: SGHTA, FQGTGA. The CDR3 DNA sequence: TGTGCCAGCAGCAGGGACAGGGGGGACTATGGCTACACCTTC. Translation: CASSRDRGDYGYTF.